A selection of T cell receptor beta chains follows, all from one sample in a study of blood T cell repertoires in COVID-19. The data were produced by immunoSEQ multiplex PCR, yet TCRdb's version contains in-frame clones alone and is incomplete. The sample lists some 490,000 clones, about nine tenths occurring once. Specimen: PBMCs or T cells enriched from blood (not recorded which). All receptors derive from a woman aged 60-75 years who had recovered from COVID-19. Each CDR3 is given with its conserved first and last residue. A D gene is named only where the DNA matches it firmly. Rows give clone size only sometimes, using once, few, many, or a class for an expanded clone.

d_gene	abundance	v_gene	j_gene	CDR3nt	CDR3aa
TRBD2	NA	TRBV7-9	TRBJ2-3	TGTGCCAGCAGCTTGGCTAGCGGGGGGGGAGGGACAGATACGCAGTATTTT	CASSLASGGGGTDTQYF
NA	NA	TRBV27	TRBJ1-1	TGTGCCAGCAGTGTCGGACAAATCATGAACACTGAAGCTTTCTTT	CASSVGQIMNTEAFF
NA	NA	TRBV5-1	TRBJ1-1	TGCGCCAGCAGCTCCGAACCAGGGAACAAGAACACTGAAGCTTTCTTT	CASSSEPGNKNTEAFF
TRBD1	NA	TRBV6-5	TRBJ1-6	TGTGCCAGCAGTAGACGCACAGGGGGCAATTCACCCCTCCACTTT	CASSRRTGGNSPLHF
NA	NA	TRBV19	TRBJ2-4	TGTGCCAGTAGCTCAGCAGGACTCGCCGCCAAAAACATTCAGTACTTC	CASSSAGLAAKNIQYF
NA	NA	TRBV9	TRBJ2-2	TGTGCCAGCAGCGGTGTACTAGCAGGCACCGGGGAGCTGTTTTTT	CASSGVLAGTGELFF
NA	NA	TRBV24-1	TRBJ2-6	TGTGCCACCAGTGACCAGGGGACTGGGGCCAACGTCCTGACTTTC	CATSDQGTGANVLTF
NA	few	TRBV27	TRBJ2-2	TGTGCCAGCGTTTCCACTAACACCGGGGAGCTGTTTTTT	CASVSTNTGELFF
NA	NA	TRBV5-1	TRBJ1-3	TGCGCCAGCAGCTTGGGGCAGGCCATCTCTGGAAACACCATATATTTT	CASSLGQAISGNTIYF
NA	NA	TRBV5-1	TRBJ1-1	TGCGCCAGCAGCCCGTGGGGAGGGGGGTCGCCGTACCTTGAAGCTTTCTTT	CASSPWGGGSPYLEAFF
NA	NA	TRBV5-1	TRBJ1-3	TGCGCCAGCAGCTTGGACGGGAGCTCTGGAAACACCATATATTTT	CASSLDGSSGNTIYF
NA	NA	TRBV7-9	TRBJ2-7	TGTGCCAGCAGCTTAGCCTTAAGGGGGGGAGAGCAGTACTTC	CASSLALRGGEQYF
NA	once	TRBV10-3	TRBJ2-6	TGTGCCATCAGCGTACAGGGTTCTGGGGCCAACGTCCTGACTTTC	CAISVQGSGANVLTF
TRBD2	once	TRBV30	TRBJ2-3	TGTGCCTGGAGTGCACTAGCGGGGGCCCCGCCTACGCAGTATTTT	CAWSALAGAPPTQYF
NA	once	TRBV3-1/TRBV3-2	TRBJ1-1	TGTGCCAGCAGCCGACGAGGAGGAACGGGCGGTATGAACACTGAAGCTTTCTTT	CASSRRGGTGGMNTEAFF
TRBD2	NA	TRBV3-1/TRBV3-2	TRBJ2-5	TGTGCCAGCAGCCGTAGCGGGGGGGCGGAGACCCAGTACTTC	CASSRSGGAETQYF
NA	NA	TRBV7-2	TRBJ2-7	TGTGCCAGCAGCCCTACTCTAGCCTGGGACACTTCCTACGAGCAGTACTTC	CASSPTLAWDTSYEQYF
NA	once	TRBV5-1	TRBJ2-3	TGCGCCAGCAGCCGAGACAGCCCCAACACAGATACGCAGTATTTT	CASSRDSPNTDTQYF
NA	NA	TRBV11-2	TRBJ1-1	TGTGCCAGCAGCTTAAGCCCCGTCACTGAAGCTTTCTTT	CASSLSPVTEAFF
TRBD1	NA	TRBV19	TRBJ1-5	TGTGCCAGTAGTCCGACAGGGATGCAGCCCCAGCATTTT	CASSPTGMQPQHF
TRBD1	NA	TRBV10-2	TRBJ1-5	TGCGCCAGCAGTGAGAGGACAGGGATAGATCAGCCCCAGCATTTT	CASSERTGIDQPQHF
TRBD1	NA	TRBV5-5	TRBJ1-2	TGTGCCAGCAGGGTGGAGGGGGCGCTAACATCTAACTATGGCTACACCTTC	CASRVEGALTSNYGYTF
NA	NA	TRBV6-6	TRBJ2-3	TGTGCCAGCATTTCCTCGGACTCCCGGAGTACGCAGTATTTT	CASISSDSRSTQYF
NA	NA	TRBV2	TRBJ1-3	TGTGCCAGCAGTTTTACAGGCCCCCAAACTTCTGGAAACACCATATATTTT	CASSFTGPQTSGNTIYF
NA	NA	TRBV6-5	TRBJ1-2	TGTGCCAGCACCAGAGACAGAACTGGCTACACCTTC	CASTRDRTGYTF
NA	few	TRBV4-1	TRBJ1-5	TGCGCCAGCAGCCAAGGTCCATATCAGCCCCAGCATTTT	CASSQGPYQPQHF
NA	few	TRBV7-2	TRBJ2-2	TGTGCCAGCAGCTTAGAGAGGGCCGGGGAGCTGTTTTTT	CASSLERAGELFF
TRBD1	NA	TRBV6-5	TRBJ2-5	TGTGCCAGCAGTTACCGAAAGACAGGGCGATTGGTGTCCCAGTACTTC	CASSYRKTGRLVSQYF
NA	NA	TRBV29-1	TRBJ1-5	TGCAGCGTGGTTCTGGCGGCTAATCAGCCCCAGCATTTT	CSVVLAANQPQHF
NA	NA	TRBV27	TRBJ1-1	TGTGCCAGCAGTTTACTGCGTTTCGCTGAAGCTTTCTTT	CASSLLRFAEAFF
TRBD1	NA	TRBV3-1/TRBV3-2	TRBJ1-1	TGTGCCAGCAGCCCGACAGGGCTCACTGAAGCTTTCTTT	CASSPTGLTEAFF
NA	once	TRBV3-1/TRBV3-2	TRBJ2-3	TGTGCCAGCAGCCCAGCACGGGGGGCGGGGACAGATACGCAGTATTTT	CASSPARGAGTDTQYF